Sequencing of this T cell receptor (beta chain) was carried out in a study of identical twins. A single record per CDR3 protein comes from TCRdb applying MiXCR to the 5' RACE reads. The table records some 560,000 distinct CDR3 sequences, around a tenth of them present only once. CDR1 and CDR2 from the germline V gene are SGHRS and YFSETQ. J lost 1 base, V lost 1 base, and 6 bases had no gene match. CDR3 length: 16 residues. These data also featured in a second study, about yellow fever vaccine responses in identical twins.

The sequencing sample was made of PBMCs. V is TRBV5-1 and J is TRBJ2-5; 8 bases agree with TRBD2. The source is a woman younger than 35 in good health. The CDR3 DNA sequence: TGCGCCAGCAGCTTGATCGGGGGGGGGACCCAAGAGACCCAGTACTTC. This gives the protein CASSLIGGGTQETQYF.